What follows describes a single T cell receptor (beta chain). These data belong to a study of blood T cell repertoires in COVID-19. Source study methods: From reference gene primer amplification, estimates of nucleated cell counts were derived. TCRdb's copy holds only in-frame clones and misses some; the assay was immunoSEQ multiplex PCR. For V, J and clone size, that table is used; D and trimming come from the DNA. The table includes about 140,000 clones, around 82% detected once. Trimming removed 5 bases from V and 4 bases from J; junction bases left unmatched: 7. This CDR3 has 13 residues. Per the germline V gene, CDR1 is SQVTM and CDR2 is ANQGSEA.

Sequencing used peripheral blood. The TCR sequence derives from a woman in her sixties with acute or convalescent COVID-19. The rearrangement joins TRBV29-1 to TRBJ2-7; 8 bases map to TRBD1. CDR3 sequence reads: CSVRGRGQYEQYF. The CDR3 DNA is TGCAGCGTTCGGGGCAGGGGGCAATACGAGCAGTACTTC.